The sequence of this T cell receptor beta chain was determined in a study of T cells after yellow fever vaccination (dated by TCRdb to the late 2010s). In terms of the full investigation: The SMART-Seq v4 Ultra Low Input RNA kit was used to prepare libraries from fractions with low cell numbers. To track T-cell clones before and after primary and booster YFV17D yellow fever vaccination, bulk TCR alpha and beta repertoires were sequenced longitudinally. The cohort comprised two healthy male donors, one aged 18 to 30 and one aged 30 to 40 years. Bulk PBMC replicates and cell subsets were isolated from blood drawn at multiple timepoints before and after both primary and secondary immunization.

What the authors observed across the whole study: Computational filtering was needed because FACS-sorted repertoires could contain abundant contaminating clonotypes from the bulk population. A small share of clonotypes was detected in both CD4 and CD8 compartments, with the overlap likely arising from convergent recombination. Because the study included only a couple of donors, the extent to which the findings can be generalized is limited. Compared with the primary T-cell response, the secondary T-cell response was faster but weaker, reaching its peak on day 5 rather than on day 15. After the booster, most of the clones that had expanded following primary vaccination were detected again (about 95% of CD4 and around 90% of CD8), which suggests that memory was broadly maintained.

The treatment or condition label, read with the paper, signifies: live attenuated yellow fever vaccine strain. At each blood-draw timepoint, two biological replicates of bulk PBMCs were obtained. A standard Ficoll-Paque protocol was used to isolate PBMCs from peripheral blood. TriZol was used to extract RNA from bulk PBMCs, from CD4 and CD8 fractions, and from dextramer-positive and dextramer-negative fractions. TCRdb shows the sequencer as Illumina NovaSeq 6000. Synthesis of TCR cDNA relied on 5'RACE template switching, a step that introduced a universal primer site along with unique molecular identifiers. Priming of cDNA synthesis was performed from both the TCR alpha and TCR beta constant segments. Libraries were amplified in two PCR steps, with sample barcodes and sequencing adapters added in the second step. Libraries were sequenced on Illumina HiSeq 2500 (2x100 bp) or NovaSeq (2x150 bp). For the original study's pipeline: MIGEC handled demultiplexing of reads and collapsing into UMI consensus sequences, while MiXCR performed V(D)J alignment. Vaccine-responding clonotypes were defined with edgeR using replicate PBMC samples, requiring FDR below 0.01 and a log2 fold change above 5 up to day 15. Each bulk clonotype received a CD4 or CD8 identity based on whether the sequenced CD4 or CD8 repertoire contained that clonotype at higher abundance. The public reads were quality trimmed at Q25 with fastp and then assembled into clones with MiXCR by TCRdb, keeping productive beta chains. Each record represents a unique CDR3 protein, reported with the most common genes and DNA among its rows. The V and J calls were determined by TCRdb, not by the authors. The sample table shows about 320,000 distinct CDR3 sequences, and approximately 4.5% are seen once. The ten biggest clones cover approximately 19% of the sample.

Concerning this clonotype: No cognate antigen has been identified for it. It has no much larger one-base neighbor in the sample; base qualities were not kept.

This clonotype was obtained from a man younger than 30 who received the YFV17D yellow fever vaccine. Sequencing used PBMCs, obtained 15 days after the yellow fever booster vaccination.

The CDR3 region has the sequence CASSYRDSPYEQYF. Here is the DNA: TGTGCCAGCAGCTACCGGGACAGCCCATACGAGCAGTACTTC. The chain was built from TRBV5-4 and TRBJ2-7, with TRBD1 matching 7 junction bases. From cysteine to phenylalanine, the CDR3 is 14 amino acids long. Only the CDR3 portion is preserved as DNA: 42 bases, with reading frame beginning at the first base. CDR1 and CDR2 (SGHNT, YYREEE) derive from the germline V gene (reference sequence). Trimming leaves V shorter by 3 bases and J shorter by 4 bases, with the junction holding 7 bases beyond the gene matches.